These 6 T cell receptor beta chains came from one sample sequenced in a study of cytomegalovirus exposure and HLA in healthy donors (dated by TCRdb to about 2017). Receptor amplification or capture employed the immunoSEQ multiplex PCR assay. The immuneACCESS repertoire file appears here via TCRdb, limited to in-frame rearrangements. These files lack a portion of the clones; in checked studies, under half of the deficit traces to unresolved V genes, and the cause of the others is not known. The sample includes over 150,000 clones, with 86% observed a single time. Around 2.1% of the sample comes from the top ten. Material: PBMCs. These receptors came from a human donor in good health.

V is TRBV27 and J is TRBJ2-1; the D is unclear. Trimming took 5 bases from V and 8 from J, leaving 16 bases between them. Germline-derived CDR1 and CDR2 are MNHEY and SMNVEV (reference sequence). This CDR3 comprises 14 residues. The CDR3 loop is CASSDRQAMDEQFF. CDR3 in DNA: TGTGCCAGCAGTGATCGCCAGGCCATGGATGAGCAGTTCTTC.

The rearrangement joins TRBV14 to TRBJ2-6, with TRBD1 identical over 8 bases. V shed 2 bases, J shed 0 bases, and the junction held 6 bases outside the gene matches. CDR1 and CDR2 from the germline V gene are SGHDN and FVKESK. The CDR3 covers 18 residues. CDR3 DNA sequence: TGTGCCAGCAGCCAAATGACAGGGGCAGTCTCTGGGGCCAACGTCCTGACTTTC. Its protein is CASSQMTGAVSGANVLTF.

This clone appeared once. The chain couples TRBV5-6 to TRBJ1-2; 7 positions agree with TRBD1. The germline V gene has CDR1 SGHDT and CDR2 YYEEEE. The junction had 3 bases not matched to a gene; V was cut back by 1 base and J by 3 bases. CDR3 length: 14 residues. In DNA form, the CDR3 reads TGTGCCAGCAGCTTGAGACAGGGTTACTATGGCTACACCTTC. It specifies CASSLRQGYYGYTF.

The chain joins TRBV5-1 to TRBJ1-6, with 10 bases fitting TRBD1. Trimming at V came to 4 bases and at J to 8 bases, leaving 9 bases not matched to a gene. CDR3 length: 16 residues. Germline V lookup: CDR1 SGHRS, CDR2 YFSETQ. CDR3 protein: CASSSTGTGVDSPLHF. The CDR3 DNA sequence: TGCGCCAGCAGCAGTACCGGGACAGGGGTTGATTCACCCCTCCACTTT.

The chain joins TRBV6-1 to TRBJ1-5; the D is unclear. This CDR3 is built from 14 residues. V lost 10 bases and J lost 2, with 15 bases in between. Germline values: CDR1 MNHNS, CDR2 SASEGT. The CDR3 bases are TGTGCCACCCACGCCGGTCCGGGCAATCAGCCCCAGCATTTT. The encoded protein is CATHAGPGNQPQHF.

The rearrangement links TRBV18 to TRBJ2-1, with D possibly matching TRBD1 (6 bases). The CDR3 spans 15 residues. Deletions cut 10 bases from V and 2 bases from J, with 18 bases between. Looked up from germline, CDR1 is KGHSH and CDR2 is LQKENI. This CDR3 reads CATTTLGAPYNEQFF. The CDR3 DNA follows: TGTGCCACTACCACCTTGGGGGCTCCCTACAATGAGCAGTTCTTC.